This TCR beta chain was documented in a study of shared clonotypes between healthy human individuals. At the level of the study: Plates per donor: three CD4 naive, three CD4 memory, two CD8 naive, one CD8 memory.

The method was immunoSEQ multiplex PCR; TCRdb's version includes in-frame clones alone and lacks a portion of them. The sample lists over a million clones, more than 95% seen once, with approximately 1.1% in the top ten. Per germline, CDR1 SEHNR and CDR2 FQNEAQ (reference sequence). V lost 3 bases and J 1 base, leaving 10 bases between the germline ends. The CDR3 is 15 residues long. This chain joins TRBV7-9 and TRBJ2-1; unclear D gene. The TCR sequence derives from a man aged 25 to 40 in good health. The sequencing sample was made of naive CD4+ T cells sorted from blood. Subset defined: CD45RA+ positively selected. The CDR3 nucleotides read TGTGCCAGCAGCTTTCGATTTGGGTCCTACAATGAGCAGTTCTTC. The encoded protein is CASSFRFGSYNEQFF. Full variable domain (outside the CDR3, taken from reference TRBV7-9 and TRBJ2-1): DTGVSQNPRHKITKRGQNVTFRCDPISEHNRLYWYRQTLGQGPEFLTYFQNEAQLEKSRLLSDRFSAERPKGSFSTLEIQRTEQGDSAMYLCASSFRFGSYNEQFFGPGTRLTVL.